The 8 T cell receptor beta chains below all came from one sample that was sequenced in a study of cytomegalovirus exposure and HLA in healthy donors. The repertoire was sequenced with immunoSEQ multiplex PCR; TCRdb's copy has only in-frame clones and lacks some. The sample contains about 200,000 clones, around four fifths of which appear only once. The sample taken for sequencing was PBMCs. Receptors were obtained from a woman younger than 30 in good health and CMV-seronegative.

The chain has TRBV7-9 and TRBJ1-1, with D perhaps matching TRBD1 (6 bases). The germline gives CDR1 SEHNR, CDR2 FQNEAQ (reference sequence). The length of the CDR3 is 14 residues. Trimming took off 7 bases at V and 3 bases at J, with 15 bases between the two ends. The CDR3 DNA follows: TGTGCCAGCAAGTCCTCTAGGGGGTACACTGAAGCTTTCTTT. Translation gives CASKSSRGYTEAFF.

The genes are TRBV5-1 and TRBJ2-7; D is undetermined. CDR3 length equals 15 residues. V was shortened by 0 bases and J by 4 bases, with 14 bases between the two germline ends. The germline CDR1 and CDR2 sequences are SGHRS and YFSETQ. The CDR3 sequence: CASSLGVPTGYEQYF. The DNA of the CDR3 is TGCGCCAGCAGCTTGGGAGTCCCAACTGGATACGAGCAGTACTTC.

The chain joins TRBV27 to TRBJ1-5; a weak D match, TRBD1 (5 bases). The germline V and J ends were trimmed by 6 bases and 0 bases, with 24 bases remaining between them. CDR3 length: 19 amino acids. Germline values: CDR1 MNHEY, CDR2 SMNVEV (reference sequence). In nucleotides, the CDR3 is TGTGCCAGCAGCAAACTGTCCGCAGGGCCGCTATATAGCAATCAGCCCCAGCATTTT. This sequence encodes CASSKLSAGPLYSNQPQHF.

V usage is TRBV6-5 and J usage is TRBJ1-5; no clear D gene. The V end was cut by 8 bases, the J end by 0 bases, with 11 bases between. CDR1 and CDR2 (germline): MNHEY, SVGAGI. The CDR3 has 14 amino acids. CDR3 sequence reads: CASAREYSNQPQHF. The CDR3 DNA sequence: TGTGCCAGCGCCCGGGAGTATAGCAATCAGCCCCAGCATTTT.

The chain joins TRBV9 to TRBJ1-1, with D unclear. Germline assignment: CDR1 SGDLS and CDR2 YYNGEE. The CDR3 length is 17 residues. The V end lost 0 bases, the J end lost 3 bases, and 18 bases lay between the germline ends. CDR3 protein: CASSVAIASGSDTEAFF. Here the CDR3 DNA reads TGTGCCAGCAGCGTAGCTATAGCCAGCGGGAGCGACACTGAAGCTTTCTTT. Complete variable domain (other parts from reference TRBV9 and TRBJ1-1): DSGVTQTPKHLITATGQRVTLRCSPRSGDLSVYWYQQSLDQGLQFLIQYYNGEERAKGNILERFSAQQFPDLHSELNLSSLELGDSALYFCASSVAIASGSDTEAFFGQGTRLTVV.

This chain joins TRBV15 and TRBJ1-2, with TRBD1 as a possible D gene (5 bases). Looked up from germline, CDR1 is LNHNV and CDR2 is YYDKDF (reference sequence). V shed 3 bases and J shed 5 bases, with 13 bases lying between them. There are 14 residues in the CDR3. CDR3 region: CATSSTGTQYGYTF. The CDR3 DNA follows: TGTGCCACCAGCAGTACCGGGACGCAGTATGGCTACACCTTC.

This chain joins TRBV5-1 and TRBJ1-2; 8 positions match TRBD1. The CDR3 has 14 amino acids. From germline, CDR1 is SGHRS and CDR2 YFSETQ. Losses at the gene ends were 3 bases for V and 3 bases for J; bases not matched to a gene: 4. The CDR3 is CASSYQGADYGYTF. The DNA of the CDR3 is TGCGCCAGCAGCTATCAGGGGGCTGACTATGGCTACACCTTC.

The J gene is TRBJ2-1, the V gene TRBV4-1; 9 nucleotides agree with TRBD2. V trimming: 1 base; J trimming: 6 bases; junction bases outside the gene matches: 7. The V gene's germline CDR1 is MGHRA and CDR2 YSYEKL. The CDR3 sequence is 16 residues long. The DNA for the CDR3 is TGCGCCAGCAGCCAAGGGGCGCGGGGGGGTCCCAATGAGCAGTTCTTC. Protein sequence: CASSQGARGGPNEQFF.